These 26 T cell receptor beta chains were sequenced from one sample in a study of shared clonotypes between healthy human individuals. TCRdb's copy holds only in-frame clones and misses some; the assay was immunoSEQ multiplex PCR. The repertoire holds over a million clones, with about 70% as singletons. The sequenced sample was memory CD4+ T cells sorted from blood. This sample's subset: CD45RA-negative fraction. All receptors come from a man younger than 35 in good health.

About this clone itself: This may arise from a read error, as a much more abundant clone is one base away. The same CDR3 can be traced to other DNA sequences in this sample. The chain couples TRBV6-5 to TRBJ2-7; tentative D call: TRBD2 (6 bases). Germline V gives CDR1 MNHEY, CDR2 SVGAGI. CDR3 size: 12 residues. The V end was cut by 5 bases, the J end by 6 bases, with 11 bases between. The CDR3 spells CASSPLGGEQYF. The CDR3 nucleotides read TGTGCCAGCAGTCCCCTGGGGGGCGAGCAGTACTTC.

This chain uses TRBV5-4 with TRBJ2-6, with 8 positions matching TRBD1. In germline, CDR1 is SGHNT, CDR2 YYREEE (reference sequence). The J segment lost 3 bases and the V segment lost 2 bases, leaving 1 base of the junction unmatched. The CDR3 is made up of 15 amino acids. The CDR3 region is CASSFTGGGANVLTF. CDR3 nucleotides: TGTGCCAGCAGCTTTACAGGGGGTGGGGCCAACGTCCTGACTTTC.

The chain is built from TRBV7-6 and TRBJ1-4; D unclear. CDR1 SGHVS and CDR2 FNYEAQ come from the germline V gene. This CDR3 contains 14 residues. Trimming cost V 5 bases and J 2 bases, with 9 bases left between them. CDR3 in DNA: TGTGCCAGCAGCGCGGTTGGGACTAATGAAAAACTGTTTTTT. Translated, it gives CASSAVGTNEKLFF.

A remark on this clone: Other DNA sequences within the sample encode an identical CDR3. V is TRBV5-4 and J is TRBJ1-2; D ambiguous. Between the trimmed V and J ends, which lost 0 bases and 8 bases, there was a span of 11 bases. This CDR3 contains 13 residues. CDR1 and CDR2 from the germline V gene are SGHNT and YYREEE (reference sequence). The CDR3 DNA is TGTGCCAGCAGCTTGGACTCCCTAGGGGGCTACACCTTC. It is translated as CASSLDSLGGYTF.

The chain employs TRBV7-2 and TRBJ1-1; D call uncertain. Per the germline V gene, CDR1 is SGHTA and CDR2 is FQGNSA. V shed 7 bases and J shed 0 bases, with 12 bases lying between them. The CDR3 consists of 14 residues. The CDR3: CASNPPLMNTEAFF. DNA of the CDR3: TGTGCCAGCAACCCCCCCCTAATGAACACTGAAGCTTTCTTT.

The rearrangement uses TRBV6-6 and TRBJ1-3; D not resolved. V was trimmed by 7 bases and J by 4 bases, leaving 8 bases between them. The germline V gene encodes CDR1 MNHNY and CDR2 SVGAGI (reference sequence). The CDR3 length is 12 residues. The chain's CDR3 is CASNLEGNTIYF. CDR3 DNA: TGTGCCAGCAACCTAGAAGGAAACACCATATATTTT.

CDR3 sequence reads: CASSLGGTNTDTQYF. The CDR3 DNA sequence: TGTGCCAGCAGCTTAGGAGGAACAAACACAGATACGCAGTATTTT. The chain couples TRBV7-9 to TRBJ2-3; D is unresolved. The germline V and J ends were trimmed by 1 base and 2 bases, with 10 bases remaining between them. Germline loops: CDR1 SEHNR, CDR2 FQNEAQ (reference sequence). The CDR3 spans 15 residues.

This chain connects TRBV5-1 to TRBJ2-3; D may be TRBD1 or TRBD2 (5 bases each). This CDR3 has 17 amino acids. CDR1 and CDR2 (germline): SGHRS, YFSETQ. The V gene lost 0 bases and the J gene lost 0 bases, with 14 bases spanning the gap. The CDR3 region has the DNA TGCGCCAGCAGCTTGGGGCCGCAGAGGGGTAGCACAGATACGCAGTATTTT. Translating gives CASSLGPQRGSTDTQYF.

On this clone: This sample also contains other DNA sequences that code for the same CDR3. The chain combines TRBV5-4 with TRBJ2-6; no clear D gene. Germline V gives CDR1 SGHNT, CDR2 YYREEE (reference sequence). The germline V and J ends were trimmed by 5 bases and 4 bases, with 7 bases remaining between them. The CDR3 loop spans 13 amino acids. CDR3 DNA sequence: TGTGCCAGCAGTTTTACCGGGGCCAACGTCCTGACTTTC. Its protein is CASSFTGANVLTF.

This clone was counted between two and nine times. The rearrangement joins TRBV6-1 to TRBJ1-4; D is unresolved. This CDR3 has 16 residues. V was trimmed by 2 bases and J by 4 bases, leaving 14 bases between them. CDR1 is MNHNS and CDR2 is SASEGT in the germline V gene. Here the CDR3 reads CASSERGERSNEKLFF. For the CDR3, the DNA is TGTGCCAGCAGTGAACGGGGAGAAAGGAGTAATGAAAAACTGTTTTTT.

This clone was picked up a small number of times. CDR3 protein: CASSYSGTVNSPLHF. CDR3 bases: TGTGCCAGCAGTTACTCCGGGACAGTTAATTCACCCCTCCACTTT. J is TRBJ1-6 and V is TRBV6-5; 7 bases match TRBD1. Germline loops: CDR1 MNHEY, CDR2 SVGAGI. The CDR3 runs to 15 residues. V trimming: 0 bases; J trimming: 6 bases; junction bases outside the gene matches: 2.

This clone was detected a few times. The V call is TRBV4-1, the J call TRBJ1-5; the D gene is possibly TRBD1 (5 bases). There are 15 residues in the CDR3. V lost 0 bases and J lost 6, with 12 bases in between. Germline CDR1 and CDR2: MGHRA and YSYEKL. The CDR3 sequence: CASSQDTGGFQPQHF. CDR3 nucleotides: TGCGCCAGCAGCCAAGATACGGGGGGGTTTCAGCCCCAGCATTTT.

The chain couples TRBV25-1 to TRBJ1-4; perhaps TRBD1 as D (6 bases). This CDR3 region has 18 residues. The V gene's germline CDR1 is MGHDK and CDR2 SYGVNS. Trimming stripped 3 bases from V and 0 bases from J, with 17 bases between. Here the CDR3 reads CASSDQGIQAATNEKLFF. CDR3 bases: TGTGCCAGCAGTGATCAGGGGATTCAGGCGGCAACTAATGAAAAACTGTTTTTT.

The chain is built from TRBV11-2 and TRBJ1-2; 7 bases agree with TRBD1. The germline gives CDR1 SGHAT, CDR2 FQNNGV. The CDR3 totals 14 residues. J lost 8 bases, V lost 0 bases, and 6 bases had no gene match. CDR3 in DNA: TGTGCCAGCAGCTTAGAAGGGGGCTGGGCCGGCTACACCTTC. Its protein is CASSLEGGWAGYTF.

In this sample, this clone turned up a few times. This CDR3 is also generated by other DNA sequences in the sample. The V call is TRBV29-1, the J call TRBJ1-1; unclear D gene. The germline gives CDR1 SQVTM, CDR2 ANQGSEA. The CDR3 has 10 amino acids. V was pared by 4 bases and J by 4 bases, with 4 bases between. This chain's CDR3 is CSVGATEAFF. For the CDR3, the DNA is TGCAGCGTTGGCGCCACTGAAGCTTTCTTT. The full variable domain, in which reference TRBV29-1 and TRBJ1-1 provide the parts outside the CDR3, is SAVISQKPSRDICQRGTSLTIQCQVDSQVTMMFWYRQQPGQSLTLIATANQGSEATYESGFVIDKFPISRPNLTFSTLTVSNMSPEDSSIYLCSVGATEAFFGQGTRLTVV.

The chain recombines TRBV30 with TRBJ2-5, with 7 bases identical to TRBD1. The J call may be in error: the DNA end matches TRBJ2-7 better. CDR1 and CDR2 from the germline V gene are GTSNPN and SVGIG (reference sequence). The CDR3 sequence is 14 residues long. The DNA of the CDR3 is TGTGCCTGGAGTGAGGAACAGGGGCAAAGCGAGCAGTACTTC. Its protein product is CAWSEEQGQSEQYF.

This clone was picked up one time. The V and J genes are TRBV5-5 and TRBJ2-7, with TRBD2 matching 14 bases. V trimming: 4 bases; J trimming: 5 bases; junction bases outside the gene matches: 8. This CDR3 has 16 residues. The V gene's germline CDR1 is SGHKS and CDR2 YYEKEE (reference sequence). CDR3 nucleotides: TGTGCCAGCAGCACGGGACTAGCGGGAGTGTGGAACGAGCAGTACTTC. This sequence encodes CASSTGLAGVWNEQYF. Using reference TRBV5-5 and TRBJ2-7 for the parts outside the CDR3, the full variable domain is DAGVTQSPTHLIKTRGQQVTLRCSPISGHKSVSWYQQVLGQGPQFIFQYYEKEERGRGNFPDRFSARQFPNYSSELNVNALLLGDSALYLCASSTGLAGVWNEQYFGPGTRLTVT.

The chain combines TRBV10-3 with TRBJ1-2; TRBD1 agrees at 8 bases. The CDR3 length is 12 residues. CDR1 and CDR2 from the germline V gene are ENHRY and SYGVKD. The trim removed 10 bases at V and 5 bases at J, leaving 6 bases unmatched. The CDR3 loop is CATGGQGYGYTF. In nucleotides, the CDR3 is TGTGCCACAGGAGGACAGGGATATGGCTACACCTTC.

V is TRBV5-4 and J is TRBJ1-1, with D perhaps TRBD1 (5 bases). The V and J ends lost 4 bases and 11 bases respectively, with 24 bases between them. Germline V lookup: CDR1 SGHNT, CDR2 YYREEE (reference sequence). The CDR3 contains 15 residues. In DNA form, the CDR3 reads TGTGCCAGCAGCACCTACTTGCCCTCAGGGATGAGGGCTTTCTTT. It translates to CASSTYLPSGMRAFF.

This clone was detected only a few times. This rearrangement joins TRBV5-4 to TRBJ2-2; the match to TRBD1 covers 8 bases. The CDR3 covers 15 residues. V lost 0 bases, J lost 4 bases, and 2 bases stayed unmatched. Looked up from germline, CDR1 is SGHNT and CDR2 is YYREEE (reference sequence). Here the CDR3 reads CASSLGGQGTGELFF. The CDR3 region has the DNA TGTGCCAGCAGCTTGGGAGGACAGGGCACCGGGGAGCTGTTTTTT.

V is TRBV11-2 and J is TRBJ2-7; D tentatively reads TRBD1 or TRBD2 (7 bases each). The CDR3 is made up of 13 amino acids. The V and J ends lost 5 bases and 6 bases respectively, with 14 bases between them. Germline V gene lookup returns CDR1 SGHAT and CDR2 FQNNGV. The CDR3 loop is CASSPDREGEQYF. In nucleotides, the CDR3 is TGTGCCAGCAGCCCCGACAGGGAGGGCGAGCAGTACTTC. Based on the CDR3 plus reference TRBV11-2 and TRBJ2-7, the full variable domain is EAGVAQSPRYKIIEKRQSVAFWCNPISGHATLYWYQQILGQGPKLLIQFQNNGVVDDSQLPKDRFSAERLKGVDSTLKIQPAKLEDSAVYLCASSPDREGEQYFGPGTRLTVT.

This chain uses TRBV6-5 with TRBJ2-7; D might be TRBD1 (5 bases). This CDR3 comprises 13 residues. V lost 5 bases and J 0 bases, leaving 8 bases between the germline ends. Germline CDR1 is MNHEY and CDR2 is SVGAGI. The DNA for the CDR3 is TGTGCCAGCAGTCGACAGAGCTCCTACGAGCAGTACTTC. As protein: CASSRQSSYEQYF.

The chain has TRBV5-4 and TRBJ2-7; D possibly corresponds to TRBD1 (5 bases). Trimming left V 1 base short and J 5 bases short, with 13 bases between. Germline V gene lookup returns CDR1 SGHNT and CDR2 YYREEE (reference sequence). This CDR3 is 14 amino acids long. CDR3 nucleotide sequence: TGTGCCAGCAGCTTGATCAGGGTGAGCAACGAGCAGTACTTC. Translating gives CASSLIRVSNEQYF.

The chain combines TRBV5-4 with TRBJ1-2, with D perhaps TRBD1 (6 bases). The germline V gene encodes CDR1 SGHNT and CDR2 YYREEE (reference sequence). The CDR3 covers 18 residues. Between the trimmed V and J ends, which lost 4 bases and 5 bases, there was a span of 27 bases. The CDR3 nucleotides read TGTGCCAGCAGCCCGCAAGGTGGGGGACACAGGAGCCCTTATGGCTACACCTTC. It codes for CASSPQGGGHRSPYGYTF.

The chain has TRBV2 and TRBJ2-7; 7 nucleotides agree with TRBD2. The CDR3 has 14 residues. The V segment lost 6 bases and the J segment 2 bases; nucleotides outside the gene matches: 7. Germline values: CDR1 SNHLY, CDR2 FYNNEI. The CDR3 sequence: CASRVAGEAYEQYF. DNA of the CDR3: TGTGCCAGCAGAGTGGCGGGGGAGGCCTACGAGCAGTACTTC.

The chain links TRBV7-6 to TRBJ2-2; D possibly corresponds to TRBD1 (6 bases). The CDR3 consists of 15 residues. From germline, CDR1 is SGHVS and CDR2 FNYEAQ. Deletions cut 3 bases from V and 5 bases from J, with 13 bases between. CDR3 in amino acids: CASSLAAGVTGELFF. The CDR3 DNA reads TGTGCCAGCAGCTTGGCGGCAGGGGTGACCGGGGAGCTGTTTTTT.